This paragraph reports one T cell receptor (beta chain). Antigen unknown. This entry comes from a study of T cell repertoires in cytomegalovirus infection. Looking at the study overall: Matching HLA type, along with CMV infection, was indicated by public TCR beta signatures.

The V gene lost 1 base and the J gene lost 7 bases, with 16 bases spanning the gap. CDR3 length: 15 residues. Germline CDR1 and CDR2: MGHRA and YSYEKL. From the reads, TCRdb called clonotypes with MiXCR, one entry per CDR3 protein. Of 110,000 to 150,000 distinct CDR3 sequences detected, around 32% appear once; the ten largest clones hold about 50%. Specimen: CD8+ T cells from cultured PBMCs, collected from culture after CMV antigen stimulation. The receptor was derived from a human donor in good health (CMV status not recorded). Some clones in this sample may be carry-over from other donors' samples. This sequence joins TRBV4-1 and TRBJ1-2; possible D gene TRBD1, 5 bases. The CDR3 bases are TGCGCCAGCAGCCAAGCGGCAGGGCCCTATTCTGGCTACACCTTC. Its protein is CASSQAAGPYSGYTF.